This is a list of T cell receptor beta chains from one sample in a study of T cell repertoires in breast cancer. TCRdb redid the calling of the emulsion pairing reads with MiXCR, one entry per CDR3 protein. The repertoire includes about 40,000 distinct CDR3 sequences, 45% of them detected once, and 60% sits in the top ten. Sequencing used CD8+ T cells. These receptor sequences come from a pool of human donors with breast cancer or a healthy control (not recorded which). Both conserved end residues are part of each CDR3. Each record gives: CDR3 length, V gene, J gene, D gene, clone size, CDR3 protein, CDR3 DNA. D genes are given only for firm matches. Clone size is stated in some rows and not others, as once, few, many or a class when expanded.

length: 14
V: TRBV19
J: TRBJ1-5
D: TRBD1
size: .
CDR3: CASSMGQGDQPQHF
DNA: TGTGCCAGTAGTATGGGACAGGGCGACCAGCCCCAGCATTTT

length: 13
V: TRBV6-5
J: TRBJ1-2
D: .
size: .
CDR3: CASSYARNYGYTF
DNA: TGTGCCAGCAGTTACGCCCGGAACTATGGCTACACCTTC

length: 13
V: TRBV6-1
J: TRBJ2-1
D: .
size: .
CDR3: CASSHGGGNEQFF
DNA: TGTGCCAGCAGCCACGGAGGGGGCAATGAGCAGTTCTTC

length: 15
V: TRBV7-9
J: TRBJ2-1
D: TRBD2
size: .
CDR3: CASSPLASGYNEQFF
DNA: TGTGCCAGCAGCCCCTTGGCTAGCGGGTACAATGAGCAGTTCTTC

length: 16
V: TRBV24-1
J: TRBJ2-5
D: .
size: .
CDR3: CATSDPKTQGQETQYF
DNA: TGTGCCACCAGTGATCCGAAGACTCAGGGGCAAGAGACCCAGTACTTC

length: 14
V: TRBV12-3/TRBV12-4
J: TRBJ2-5
D: TRBD2
size: few
CDR3: CASSQTSGQETQYF
DNA: TGTGCCAGCAGTCAGACTAGCGGCCAAGAGACCCAGTACTTC

length: 12
V: TRBV6-2/TRBV6-3
J: TRBJ2-4
D: .
size: .
CDR3: CASSRPRHIQYF
DNA: TGTGCCAGCAGTCGGCCCCGACACATTCAGTACTTC

length: 15
V: TRBV6-5
J: TRBJ1-3
D: .
size: .
CDR3: CASSYSDGSGNTIYF
DNA: TGTGCCAGCAGTTACTCGGACGGATCTGGAAACACCATATATTTT

length: 17
V: TRBV7-9
J: TRBJ2-2
D: TRBD1
size: few
CDR3: CASQDLTGGKHTGELFF
DNA: TGTGCCAGCCAAGACCTAACAGGGGGCAAACACACCGGGGAGCTGTTTTTT

length: 13
V: TRBV11-2
J: TRBJ2-4
D: TRBD1
size: few
CDR3: CASSLDRDSFQYF
DNA: TGTGCCAGCAGCTTGGACCGGGACAGTTTTCAGTACTTC

length: 15
V: TRBV6-1
J: TRBJ1-5
D: .
size: .
CDR3: CASSVSRERSQPQHF
DNA: TGTGCCAGCAGTGTTAGCAGGGAAAGAAGTCAGCCCCAACATTTT

length: 13
V: TRBV12-3/TRBV12-4
J: TRBJ2-7
D: TRBD1
size: few
CDR3: CASSRGLYDEQYF
DNA: TGTGCCAGCTCTAGGGGGCTTTACGACGAGCAGTACTTC

length: 15
V: TRBV27
J: TRBJ2-7
D: TRBD2
size: many
CDR3: CASSLRLAGPYEQYF
DNA: TGTGCCAGCAGTTTAAGACTAGCGGGGCCCTACGAGCAGTACTTC

length: 15
V: TRBV15
J: TRBJ2-5
D: TRBD2
size: few
CDR3: CATSRSIAGQETQYF
DNA: TGTGCCACCAGCAGAAGTATAGCGGGTCAAGAGACCCAGTACTTC

length: 17
V: TRBV20-1
J: TRBJ1-2
D: TRBD1
size: .
CDR3: CSARDIRGASLNYGYTF
DNA: TGCAGTGCTAGAGATATCAGGGGGGCGTCCCTCAACTATGGCTACACCTTC

length: 14
V: TRBV10-2
J: TRBJ2-5
D: .
size: .
CDR3: CASSESARQETQYF
DNA: TGCGCCAGCAGTGAGTCAGCCAGACAAGAGACCCAGTACTTC

length: 13
V: TRBV6-2/TRBV6-3
J: TRBJ1-1
D: .
size: .
CDR3: CASSQTGRSEAFF
DNA: TGTGCCAGCAGTCAAACGGGGAGGTCTGAGGCTTTCTTT